A single sample gave rise to the 10 T cell receptor beta chains below, sequenced in a study of human versus mouse CDR3 diversity and MHC coevolution. Libraries were prepared by immunoSEQ multiplex PCR; TCRdb keeps only in-frame clonotypes and omits some of them. Counted here are about 60,000 clones, around 94% occurring once; the ten biggest clones make up approximately 17%. The source material was naive CD4+ T cells from blood. As to subset: CD45RO-negative CD62L-positive naive CD4 T cells. The receptor source for this set is a person in their sixties or seventies in good health.

The J gene is TRBJ1-2, the V gene TRBV14; D not resolved. V was cut by 9 bases and J by 0 bases, with 11 bases left in between. This CDR3 contains 13 residues. Germline CDR1 is SGHDN and CDR2 is FVKESK. In DNA form, the CDR3 reads TGTGCCAGTACCGCGGTACCTAACTATGGCTACACCTTC. It codes for CASTAVPNYGYTF.

The chain combines TRBV7-8 with TRBJ2-7; the D gene is possibly TRBD2 (6 bases). The ends were cut back, 4 bases at V and 6 bases at J, with 16 bases in the middle. The CDR3 runs to 14 residues. Germline lookup yields CDR1 SGHVS and CDR2 FQNEAQ. The CDR3 protein is CASSSTGYGGEQYF. CDR3 coding DNA: TGTGCCAGCAGCTCAACAGGTTACGGGGGCGAGCAGTACTTC.

V and J are TRBV6-6 and TRBJ2-5; TRBD2 aligns across 7 bases. The CDR3 covers 14 residues. After removal of 6 bases from V and 7 bases from J, the junction contained 11 bases not matched to a gene. The germline V gene has CDR1 MNHNY and CDR2 SVGAGI (reference sequence). CDR3 region: CASSQSGWGGTQYF. The CDR3 coding sequence is TGTGCCAGCAGCCAAAGTGGGTGGGGGGGGACCCAGTACTTC.

This rearrangement joins TRBV5-1 to TRBJ2-1; 12 bases align to TRBD2. The CDR3 contains 16 residues. Germline CDR1 is SGHRS and CDR2 is YFSETQ. V was clipped by 3 bases and J by 8 bases; unmatched bases: 9. CDR3 nucleotides: TGCGCCAGCAGCTCGACCTCTAGCGGGAGGGCCGATGAGCAGTTCTTC. The encoded protein is CASSSTSSGRADEQFF.

The chain joins TRBV6-1 to TRBJ1-5; D is unresolved. V lost 10 bases, J lost 2 bases, and 18 bases lay in between. In germline, CDR1 is MNHNS, CDR2 SASEGT. CDR3 size: 15 residues. Here the CDR3 DNA reads TGTGCCATCAATTTGGGAGGAGTGGGCAATCAGCCCCAGCATTTT. Amino acid sequence: CAINLGGVGNQPQHF.

This clone was counted between two and nine times. V and J are TRBV19 and TRBJ2-7; TRBD1 matches at 7 bases. The trim removed 3 bases at V and 2 bases at J, leaving 13 bases unmatched. The germline V gene has CDR1 LNHDA and CDR2 SQIVND (reference sequence). CDR3 length: 17 residues. CDR3 DNA: TGTGCCAGTAGTATTGGGTCATCATCGGGACAGCCCTACGAGCAGTACTTC. Encoded protein: CASSIGSSSGQPYEQYF.

J is TRBJ1-1 and V is TRBV19, with TRBD1 as a possible D gene (6 bases). The CDR3 runs 14 residues. Trimming left V 6 bases short and J 3 bases short, with 14 bases between. Germline assignment: CDR1 LNHDA and CDR2 SQIVND (reference sequence). In DNA form, the CDR3 reads TGTGCCAGTAGGGTACAGGGAAGATACACTGAAGCTTTCTTT. It codes for CASRVQGRYTEAFF.

The chain combines TRBV27 with TRBJ1-1, with D hard to call. The V gene's germline CDR1 is MNHEY and CDR2 SMNVEV (reference sequence). This CDR3 is 17 amino acids long. Trimming left V 2 bases short and J 0 bases short, with 16 bases between. CDR3: CASSLRGSEAMNTEAFF. In DNA form, the CDR3 reads TGTGCCAGCAGTTTAAGAGGGTCCGAGGCCATGAACACTGAAGCTTTCTTT.

This chain uses TRBV5-5 with TRBJ2-5, with a possible D match to TRBD1 (6 bases). V gave up 4 bases and J gave up 5 bases, with 15 bases separating them. Germline CDR1 SGHKS, CDR2 YYEKEE (reference sequence). This CDR3 contains 14 residues. The CDR3 region has the DNA TGTGCCAGCAGCAATCAACAGGGTCCGGAGACCCAGTACTTC. Translating it yields CASSNQQGPETQYF.

The chain couples TRBV19 to TRBJ2-7, with 10 bases identical to TRBD2. This CDR3 contains 15 residues. With V trimmed by 4 bases and J by 3 bases, 6 bases remained unmatched. CDR1 is LNHDA and CDR2 is SQIVND in the germline V gene (reference sequence). The CDR3 nucleotides are TGTGCCAGTAGTACCGAACTAGCGGGGAACTACGAGCAGTACTTC. This translates into CASSTELAGNYEQYF.